This T cell receptor beta chain was profiled in a study of cytotoxic CD8 clonotypes in ibrutinib-treated CLL. The wider study: Responses: approximately 24 partial, 2 complete; after median approximately 70 months, about 15 stayed remitted, around twelve progressed. Study outcomes and limitations: Clonality went higher at ibrutinib response and then dropped back toward baseline at progression. Private clonotypes, not public ones, expanded at ibrutinib response.

V lost 8 bases and J lost 13; bases outside the gene matches: 10. Germline values: CDR1 SNHLY, CDR2 FYNNEI. The CDR3 totals 11 residues. As concerns this clone: The antigen is not known.

TCRdb's table, derived via immunoSEQ multiplex PCR, lists solely in-frame clones and lacks some. The data contain over 65,000 clones, roughly 72% of them singletons. The source is a human donor with chronic lymphocytic leukemia. The rearrangement uses TRBV2 and TRBJ1-2; TRBD1 aligns across 7 bases. The sample here was PBMCs, taken after 12 months of ibrutinib treatment. The CDR3 bases are TGTGCCAGCGGGGAAAACAGGGGCAGCACCTTC. This encodes CASGENRGSTF.